The clone carrying this T cell receptor (delta chain) turned up a few times. What it binds is not known. The germline V gene has CDR1 TSWWSYY and CDR2 QGS. With V trimmed by 5 bases and J by 2 bases, 13 bases remained unmatched. The CDR3 contains 18 residues. These data belong to a study of Vδ1+ human thymocytes. Study results and limitations: Highly polyclonal TRG and TRD repertoires with Gaussian CDR3 length distributions appeared in thymus.

RNA was extracted from the cells and then reverse transcribed. CDR3 amplicons came from multiplex PCR with pooled V-gene forward and constant-region reverse primers. TCRdb reanalysed the multiplex PCR reads with CATT. The table lists approximately 19,000 delta-chain clones, 8% to 10% of them singletons. The TCR sequence derives from a child under two years old who had congenital heart surgery. The chain uses TRDV1 and TRDJ1; 11 bases align to TRDD3. The sequenced sample was Vdelta1+ gamma-delta thymocytes from the thymus. Subset meaning: FACS-sorted CD3+ TCRalphabeta- TCRVdelta1+ TCRVdelta2- thymocytes. The CDR3 sequence: CALGIYRSYWGITDKLIF. The CDR3 coding sequence is TGTGCTCTTGGGATATACCGATCGTACTGGGGGATAACCGATAAACTCATCTTT.